The TCR beta chain under discussion was sequenced for a study of circulating and synovial CD4+ cells in juvenile arthritis. Findings and caveats of the study: Bulk blood CD4 repertoires were more diverse than these. The pathogenic-like versus bulk T cell difference escaped Vbeta family analysis. Compared with bulk blood, circulating pathogenic-like lymphocytes shared substantially more CDR3 sequences with synovial T cells.

The data were produced by immunoSEQ multiplex PCR, yet TCRdb's version contains in-frame clones alone and is incomplete. Of 30,000 to 40,000 clones in the sample, roughly 96% were seen once. Comment on this clone: Its antigen is as yet unknown.

The sequenced sample consisted of CD4+ T cells from blood. The source of this sequence is a human donor with juvenile idiopathic arthritis.

CDR3 sequence (DNA): TGTGCCAGCAGCTTAGGACAGGTAGTCAGCGATGAGCAGTTCTTC. Translation: CASSLGQVVSDEQFF. The chain carries TRBV7-2 and TRBJ2-1, with TRBD1 as a possible D gene (6 bases). V dropped 1 base and J dropped 8 bases, with 15 bases sitting between them. Germline V gives CDR1 SGHTA, CDR2 FQGNSA. The CDR3 consists of 15 residues.